This T cell receptor beta chain originates from a study of blood T cell repertoires in COVID-19. About the study: Specimens from acute and convalescent COVID-19 originated in the United States, Italy and Spain. PBMCs, B-cell-depleted T cells, or T cells were the source of the cDNA or gDNA that made up the material.

As originally analysed: The assay estimated nucleated cells by amplifying reference gene primers. The table came from immunoSEQ multiplex PCR; TCRdb's copy has only in-frame clones and leaves some out. V and J calls and clone size follow that table, whereas D and trimming were derived from the DNA. The sample has tens of thousands of clones, around 82% seen once. The trim removed 5 bases at V and 0 bases at J, leaving 5 bases unmatched. CDR3 length equals 17 residues. The germline gives CDR1 SGHKS, CDR2 YYEKEE (reference sequence). The chain carries TRBV5-5 and TRBJ2-6; 10 bases are shared with TRBD1. Sequencing used peripheral blood. This clonotype was obtained from a human donor in a cohort sampled during active COVID-19. CDR3 sequence: CASSKRTGGSGANVLTF. Here the CDR3 DNA reads TGTGCCAGCAGTAAAAGGACAGGGGGCTCTGGGGCCAACGTCCTGACTTTC.